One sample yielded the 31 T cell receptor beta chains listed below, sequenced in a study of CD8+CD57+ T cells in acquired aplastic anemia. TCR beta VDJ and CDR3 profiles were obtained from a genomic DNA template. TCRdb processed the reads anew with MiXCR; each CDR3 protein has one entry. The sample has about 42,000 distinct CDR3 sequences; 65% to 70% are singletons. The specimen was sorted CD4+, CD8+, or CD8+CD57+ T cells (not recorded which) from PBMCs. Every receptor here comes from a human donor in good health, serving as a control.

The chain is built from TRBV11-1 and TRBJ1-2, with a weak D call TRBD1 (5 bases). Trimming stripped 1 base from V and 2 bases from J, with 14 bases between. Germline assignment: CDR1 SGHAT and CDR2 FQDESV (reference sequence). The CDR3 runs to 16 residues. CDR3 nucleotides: TGTGCCAGCAGCTTAGTCGGGACGACGGTAAACTATGGCTACACCTTC. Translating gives CASSLVGTTVNYGYTF.

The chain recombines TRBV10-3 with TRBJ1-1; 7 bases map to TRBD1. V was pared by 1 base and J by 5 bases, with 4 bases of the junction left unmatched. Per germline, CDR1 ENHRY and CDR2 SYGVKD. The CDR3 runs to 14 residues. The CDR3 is CAISEYRGVTEAFF. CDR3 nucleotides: TGTGCCATCAGTGAGTACAGGGGTGTGACTGAAGCTTTCTTT.

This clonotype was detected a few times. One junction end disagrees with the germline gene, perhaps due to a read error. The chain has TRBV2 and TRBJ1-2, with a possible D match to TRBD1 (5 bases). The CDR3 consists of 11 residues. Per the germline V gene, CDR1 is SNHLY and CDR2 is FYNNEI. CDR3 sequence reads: CASSDRQPPSF. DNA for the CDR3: TGTGCCAGCAGTGATAGACAGCCTCCAAGCTTC.

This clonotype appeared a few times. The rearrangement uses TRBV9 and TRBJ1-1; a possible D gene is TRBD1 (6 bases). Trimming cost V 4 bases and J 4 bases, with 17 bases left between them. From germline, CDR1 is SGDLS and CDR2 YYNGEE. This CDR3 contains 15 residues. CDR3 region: CASSISWGAPTEAFF. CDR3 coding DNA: TGTGCCAGCAGCATCTCTTGGGGGGCGCCCACTGAAGCTTTCTTT.

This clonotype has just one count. The CDR3 here is CASSRATGTGQTNYGYTF. CDR3 sequence (DNA): TGTGCCAGTAGTAGGGCGACAGGGACAGGACAAACTAACTATGGCTACACCTTC. The chain employs TRBV19 and TRBJ1-2, with TRBD1 matching 8 bases. With V trimmed by 4 bases and J by 0 bases, 13 bases remained unmatched. This CDR3 is 18 amino acids long. Germline V lookup: CDR1 LNHDA, CDR2 SQIVND (reference sequence).

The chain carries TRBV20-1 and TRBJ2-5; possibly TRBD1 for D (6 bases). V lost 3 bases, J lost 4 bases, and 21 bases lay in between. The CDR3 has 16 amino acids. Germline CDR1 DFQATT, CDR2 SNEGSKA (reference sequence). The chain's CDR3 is CSASPLPAGEPETQYF. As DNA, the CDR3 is TGCAGTGCTAGCCCCCTACCGGCAGGGGAACCAGAGACCCAGTACTTC.

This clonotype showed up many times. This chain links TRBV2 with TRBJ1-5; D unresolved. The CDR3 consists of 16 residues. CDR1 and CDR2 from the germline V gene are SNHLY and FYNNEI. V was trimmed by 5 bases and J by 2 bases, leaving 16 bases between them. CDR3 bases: TGTGCCAGCAGTACATTTACATTAGACGGCAATCAGCCCCAGCATTTT. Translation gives CASSTFTLDGNQPQHF.

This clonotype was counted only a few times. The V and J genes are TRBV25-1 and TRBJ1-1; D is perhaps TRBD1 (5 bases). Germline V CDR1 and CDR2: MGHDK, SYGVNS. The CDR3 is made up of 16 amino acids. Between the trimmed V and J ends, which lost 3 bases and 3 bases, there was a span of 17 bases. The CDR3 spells CASSDGSRDGYTEAFF. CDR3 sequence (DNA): TGTGCCAGCAGTGATGGGTCTAGGGACGGATACACTGAAGCTTTCTTT.

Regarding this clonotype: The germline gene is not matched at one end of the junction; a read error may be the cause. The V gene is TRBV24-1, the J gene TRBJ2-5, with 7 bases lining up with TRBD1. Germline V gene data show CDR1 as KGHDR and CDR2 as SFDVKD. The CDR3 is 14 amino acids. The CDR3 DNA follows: TGTACCACCAGTAATGGGGACAGCCAAGAGACCCAGTACTTC. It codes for CTTSNGDSQETQYF.

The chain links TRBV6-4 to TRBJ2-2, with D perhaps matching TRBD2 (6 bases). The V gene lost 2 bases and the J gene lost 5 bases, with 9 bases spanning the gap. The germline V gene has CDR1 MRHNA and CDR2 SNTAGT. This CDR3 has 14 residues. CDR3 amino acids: CASSDRAGTGELFF. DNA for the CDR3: TGTGCCAGCAGTGACAGGGCGGGGACCGGGGAGCTGTTTTTT.

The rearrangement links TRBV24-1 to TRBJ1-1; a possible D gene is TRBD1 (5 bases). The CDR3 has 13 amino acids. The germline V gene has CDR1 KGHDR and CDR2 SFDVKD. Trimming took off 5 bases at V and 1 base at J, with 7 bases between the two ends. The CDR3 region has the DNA TGTGCCACCAGTGGTAGGGGGAACACTGAAGCTTTCTTT. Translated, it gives CATSGRGNTEAFF.

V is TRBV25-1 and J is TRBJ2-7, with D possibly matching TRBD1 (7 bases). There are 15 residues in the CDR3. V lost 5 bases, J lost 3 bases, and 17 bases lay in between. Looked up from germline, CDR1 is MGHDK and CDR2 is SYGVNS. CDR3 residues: CASSRHRGGIYEQYF. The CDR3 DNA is TGTGCCAGCAGTCGGCACAGGGGAGGTATCTACGAGCAGTACTTC.

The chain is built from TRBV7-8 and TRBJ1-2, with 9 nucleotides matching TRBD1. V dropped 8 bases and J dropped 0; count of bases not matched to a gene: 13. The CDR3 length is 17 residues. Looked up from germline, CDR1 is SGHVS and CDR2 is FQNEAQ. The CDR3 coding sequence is TGTGCCAGCGCTGCTGAGGGACAGGGTAGATCTAACTATGGCTACACCTTC. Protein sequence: CASAAEGQGRSNYGYTF.

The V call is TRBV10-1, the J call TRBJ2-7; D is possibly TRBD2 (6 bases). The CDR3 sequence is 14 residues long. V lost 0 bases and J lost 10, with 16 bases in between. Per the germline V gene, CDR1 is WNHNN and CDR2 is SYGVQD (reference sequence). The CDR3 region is CASSESGGDRLQYF. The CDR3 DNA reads TGCGCCAGCAGTGAGTCAGGCGGGGACCGCCTCCAGTACTTC.

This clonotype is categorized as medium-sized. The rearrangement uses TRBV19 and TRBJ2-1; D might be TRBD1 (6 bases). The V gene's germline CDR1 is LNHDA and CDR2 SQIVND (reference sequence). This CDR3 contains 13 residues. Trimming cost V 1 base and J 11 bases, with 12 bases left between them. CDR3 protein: CASSIATGPKQFF. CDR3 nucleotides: TGTGCCAGTAGTATAGCCACAGGGCCGAAGCAGTTCTTC.

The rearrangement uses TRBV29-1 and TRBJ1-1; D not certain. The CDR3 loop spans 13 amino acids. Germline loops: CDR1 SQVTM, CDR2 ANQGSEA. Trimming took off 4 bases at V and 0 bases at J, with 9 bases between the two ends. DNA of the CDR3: TGCAGCGTTGCGCGGCACCTGAACACTGAAGCTTTCTTT. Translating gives CSVARHLNTEAFF.

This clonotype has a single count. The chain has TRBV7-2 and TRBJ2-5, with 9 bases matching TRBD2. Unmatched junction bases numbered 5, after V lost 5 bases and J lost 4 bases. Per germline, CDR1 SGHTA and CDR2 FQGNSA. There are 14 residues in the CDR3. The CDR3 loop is CASSRGGALETQYF. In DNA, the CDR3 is TGTGCCAGCAGCCGCGGGGGGGCGCTAGAGACCCAGTACTTC.

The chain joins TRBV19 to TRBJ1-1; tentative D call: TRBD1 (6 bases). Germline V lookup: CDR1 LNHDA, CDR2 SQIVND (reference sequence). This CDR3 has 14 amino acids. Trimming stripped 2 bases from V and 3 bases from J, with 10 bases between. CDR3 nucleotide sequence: TGTGCCAGTAGTATATGGGGGCTTGACACTGAAGCTTTCTTT. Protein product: CASSIWGLDTEAFF.

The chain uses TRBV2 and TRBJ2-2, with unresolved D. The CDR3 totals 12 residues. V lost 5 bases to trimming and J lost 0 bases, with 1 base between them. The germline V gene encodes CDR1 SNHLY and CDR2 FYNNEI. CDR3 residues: CASSSNTGELFF. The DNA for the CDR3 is TGTGCCAGCAGTTCGAACACCGGGGAGCTGTTTTTT.

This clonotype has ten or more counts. The CDR3, as DNA: TGTGCCAGCAGCCAAGATGAGTCCTACGAGCAGTACTTC. This sequence encodes CASSQDESYEQYF. The J gene is TRBJ2-7, the V gene TRBV14, with D uncertain. From germline, CDR1 is SGHDN and CDR2 FVKESK. CDR3 length: 13 amino acids. Deletions cut 0 bases from V and 1 base from J, with 4 bases between.

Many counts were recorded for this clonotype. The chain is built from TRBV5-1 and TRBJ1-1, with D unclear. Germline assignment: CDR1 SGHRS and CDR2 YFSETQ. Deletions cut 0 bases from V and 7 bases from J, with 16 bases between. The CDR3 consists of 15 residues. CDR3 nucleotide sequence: TGCGCCAGCAGCTTGGCCATCGAGGGAATGGTTGAAGCTTTCTTT. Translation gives CASSLAIEGMVEAFF.

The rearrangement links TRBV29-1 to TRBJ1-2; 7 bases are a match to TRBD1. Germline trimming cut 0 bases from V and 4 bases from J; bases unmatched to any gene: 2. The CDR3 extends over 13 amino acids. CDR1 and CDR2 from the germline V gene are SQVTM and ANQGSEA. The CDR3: CSVEEAGGYGYTF. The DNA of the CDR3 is TGCAGCGTTGAAGAGGCAGGGGGCTATGGCTACACCTTC.

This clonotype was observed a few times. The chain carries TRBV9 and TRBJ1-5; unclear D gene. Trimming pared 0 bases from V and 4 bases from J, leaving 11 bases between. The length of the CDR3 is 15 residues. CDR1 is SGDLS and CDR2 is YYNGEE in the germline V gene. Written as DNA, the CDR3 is TGTGCCAGCAGCGTAGGGACCGCCCGAAATCAGCCCCAGCATTTT. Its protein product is CASSVGTARNQPQHF.

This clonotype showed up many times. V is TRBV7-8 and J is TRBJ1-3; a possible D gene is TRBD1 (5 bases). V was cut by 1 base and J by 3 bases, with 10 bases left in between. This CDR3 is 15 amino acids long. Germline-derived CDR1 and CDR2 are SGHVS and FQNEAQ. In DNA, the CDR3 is TGTGCCAGCAGCTTAGATGGGGGGATTGGAAACACCATATATTTT. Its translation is CASSLDGGIGNTIYF.

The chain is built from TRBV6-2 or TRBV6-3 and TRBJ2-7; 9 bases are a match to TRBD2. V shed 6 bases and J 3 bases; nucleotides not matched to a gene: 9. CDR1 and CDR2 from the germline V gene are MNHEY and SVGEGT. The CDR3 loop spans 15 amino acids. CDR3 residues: CASRTKTSGNYEQYF. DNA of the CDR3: TGTGCCAGCAGGACGAAGACTAGCGGTAACTACGAGCAGTACTTC.

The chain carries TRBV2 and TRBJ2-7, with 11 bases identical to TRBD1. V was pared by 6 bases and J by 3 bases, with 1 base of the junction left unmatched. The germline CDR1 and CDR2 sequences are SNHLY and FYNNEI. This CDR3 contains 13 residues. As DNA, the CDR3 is TGTGCCAGCAGGGGGACAGGGGGCTACGAGCAGTACTTC. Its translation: CASRGTGGYEQYF.

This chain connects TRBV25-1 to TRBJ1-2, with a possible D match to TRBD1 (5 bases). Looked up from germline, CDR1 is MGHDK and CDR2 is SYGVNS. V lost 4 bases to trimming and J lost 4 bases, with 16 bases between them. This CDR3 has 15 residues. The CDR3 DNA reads TGTGCCAGCAGTGCAGAGGGGCGGATGGTCTATGGCTACACCTTC. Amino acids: CASSAEGRMVYGYTF.

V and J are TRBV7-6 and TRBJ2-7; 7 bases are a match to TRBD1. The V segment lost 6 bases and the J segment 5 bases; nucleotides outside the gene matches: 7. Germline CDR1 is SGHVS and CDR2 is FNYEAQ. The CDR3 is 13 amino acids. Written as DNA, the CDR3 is TGTGCCAGCAGTCAACAGGGGTCCCACGAGCAGTACTTC. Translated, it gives CASSQQGSHEQYF.

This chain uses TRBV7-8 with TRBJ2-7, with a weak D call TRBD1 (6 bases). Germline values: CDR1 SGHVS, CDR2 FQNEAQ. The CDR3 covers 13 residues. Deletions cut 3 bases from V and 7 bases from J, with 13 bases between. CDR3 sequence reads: CASSFQPGVEQYV. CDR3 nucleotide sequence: TGTGCCAGCAGCTTCCAACCAGGGGTTGAGCAGTACGTC.

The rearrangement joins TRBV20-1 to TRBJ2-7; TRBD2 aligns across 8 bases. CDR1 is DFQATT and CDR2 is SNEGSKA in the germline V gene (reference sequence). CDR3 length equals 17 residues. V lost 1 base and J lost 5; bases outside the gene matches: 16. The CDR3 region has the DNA TGCAGTGCTAGAGCCCCGGTAGGTAGCGGGGTGCGCAACGAGCAGTACTTC. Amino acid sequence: CSARAPVGSGVRNEQYF.

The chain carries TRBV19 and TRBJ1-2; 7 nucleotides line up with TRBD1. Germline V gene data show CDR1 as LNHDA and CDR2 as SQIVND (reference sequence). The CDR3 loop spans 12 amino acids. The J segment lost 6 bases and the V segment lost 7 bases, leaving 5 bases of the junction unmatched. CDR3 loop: CASMIQGDGYTF. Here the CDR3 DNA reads TGTGCCAGTATGATCCAGGGGGATGGCTACACCTTC.